A single sample is the source of the 5 T cell receptor beta chains below, sequenced in a study of neurological immune-mediated disorders. TCRdb reprocessed the 5' RACE reads with MiXCR, giving one entry per CDR3 protein. Among fewer than 80,000 distinct CDR3 sequences listed, 4% to 6% were seen once. Sequenced sample: PBMCs. The receptors here all came from a woman aged 45-65 years with multiple sclerosis.

This clonotype was seen repeatedly, ten times or more. The gene calls are TRBV7-6 and TRBJ2-3; D remains unclear. Trimming stripped 7 bases from V and 4 bases from J, with 12 bases between. CDR3 length: 13 amino acids. Per germline, CDR1 SGHVS and CDR2 FNYEAQ. CDR3 nucleotides: TGTGCCAGCACCGAAAGGTCGGCAGATACGCAGTATTTT. It encodes CASTERSADTQYF.

Ten or more counts support this clonotype. V and J are TRBV12-3 or TRBV12-4 and TRBJ1-2; no firm D call. CDR3 length: 13 residues. V was shortened by 0 bases and J by 8 bases, with 10 bases between the two germline ends. CDR3 nucleotide sequence: TGTGCCAGCAGTTTAGCGCTAGTTTCCGGCTACACCTTC. This encodes CASSLALVSGYTF.

This clonotype was recorded many times. The CDR3 DNA reads TGTGCCAGCAGTGAAGGGGAGAACACTGAAGCTTTCTTT. Translating gives CASSEGENTEAFF. The chain combines TRBV6-6 with TRBJ1-1, with D possibly being TRBD1 (5 bases). There are 13 residues in the CDR3. V was pared by 5 bases and J by 1 base, with 8 bases between. CDR1 is MNHNY, CDR2 SVGAGI, per germline (reference sequence).

This clonotype occurred many times. This chain connects TRBV5-1 to TRBJ1-2; 7 nucleotides match TRBD1. Trimming removed 4 bases from V and 6 bases from J; junction bases left unmatched: 15. The CDR3 has 16 residues. Germline CDR1 SGHRS, CDR2 YFSETQ. The CDR3 here is CASSPGDSFVTNGYTF. CDR3 sequence (DNA): TGCGCCAGCAGCCCCGGGGACAGCTTCGTTACAAATGGCTACACCTTC.

This clonotype was recorded at least ten times. The chain couples TRBV4-1 to TRBJ1-1; D gene ambiguous. This CDR3 has 15 amino acids. V lost 1 base, J lost 2 bases, and 11 bases lay in between. Germline V gene data show CDR1 as MGHRA and CDR2 as YSYEKL. CDR3 sequence (DNA): TGCGCCAGCAGCCAAGCTGGCACCTTAAACACTGAAGCTTTCTTT. Residues: CASSQAGTLNTEAFF.